The 21 T cell receptor beta chains in this list originate from one sample, sequenced in a study of shared clonotypes between healthy human individuals. The protocol was immunoSEQ multiplex PCR, while the TCRdb copy is restricted to in-frame clones and leaves out a portion. The sample gives around 1.6 million clones, approximately 98% of which show up once; around 0.45% is in the top ten. Input material: naive CD4+ T cells sorted from blood. Described subset: CD45RA+ positively selected. Receptor source: a man aged 25 to 45 in good health.

The chain combines TRBV7-2 with TRBJ1-3, with a tentative D call TRBD1 (5 bases). The CDR3 extends over 18 amino acids. Looked up from germline, CDR1 is SGHTA and CDR2 is FQGNSA. V was shortened by 2 bases and J by 6 bases, with 23 bases between the two germline ends. The CDR3: CASSLYAAGGVRLNTIYF. The CDR3, as DNA: TGTGCCAGCAGCTTATACGCGGCTGGAGGGGTTAGGCTAAACACCATATATTTT.

V is TRBV7-2 and J is TRBJ2-3; 12 bases match TRBD2. Germline lookup yields CDR1 SGHTA and CDR2 FQGNSA. J lost 4 bases, V lost 4 bases, and 9 bases had no gene match. This CDR3 spans 17 amino acids. The CDR3: CASSSRPTSGSPDTQYF. The DNA for the CDR3 is TGTGCCAGCAGCTCGCGCCCGACTAGCGGGAGTCCAGATACGCAGTATTTT.

The chain recombines TRBV2 with TRBJ2-7; 11 bases line up with TRBD1. The CDR3 length is 13 residues. J gave up 2 bases and V 9 bases, and 3 bases lay outside the gene matches. Germline V gene lookup returns CDR1 SNHLY and CDR2 FYNNEI. The CDR3 sequence is CARGQGAPYEQYF. DNA for the CDR3: TGTGCCAGAGGACAGGGGGCTCCCTACGAGCAGTACTTC.

The chain recombines TRBV28 with TRBJ2-7; D might be TRBD1 (5 bases). The germline V gene encodes CDR1 MDHEN and CDR2 SYDVKM. CDR3 size: 13 residues. V was trimmed by 10 bases and J by 2 bases, leaving 15 bases between them. This CDR3 is CATSRGYTYEQYF. In nucleotides, the CDR3 is TGTGCCACCTCAAGGGGATACACCTACGAGCAGTACTTC. Full variable domain (outside the CDR3, taken from reference TRBV28 and TRBJ2-7): DVKVTQSSRYLVKRTGEKVFLECVQDMDHENMFWYRQDPGLGLRLIYFSYDVKMKEKGDIPEGYSVSREKKERFSLILESASTNQTSMYLCATSRGYTYEQYFGPGTRLTVT.

This chain links TRBV6-6 with TRBJ2-1; TRBD2 aligns across 7 bases. Germline loops: CDR1 MNHNY, CDR2 SVGAGI (reference sequence). The CDR3 covers 16 residues. V shed 7 bases, J shed 0 bases, and the junction held 9 bases outside the gene matches. CDR3 nucleotides: TGTGCCAGCATCTCTCAGCGGGGTAGCTCCTACAATGAGCAGTTCTTC. Amino acids: CASISQRGSSYNEQFF.

The gene calls are TRBV7-2 and TRBJ2-4; D is uncertain. This CDR3 has 11 amino acids. V was pared by 1 base and J by 8 bases, with 3 bases between. Germline CDR1 and CDR2: SGHTA and FQGNSA. CDR3 in amino acids: CASSLVDIQYF. The CDR3 nucleotides read TGTGCCAGCAGCTTAGTTGACATTCAGTACTTC. The whole variable domain, filled in from reference TRBV7-2 and TRBJ2-4, reads GAGVSQSPSNKVTEKGKDVELRCDPISGHTALYWYRQSLGQGLEFLIYFQGNSAPDKSGLPSDRFSAERTGGSVSTLTIQRTQQEDSAVYLCASSLVDIQYFGAGTRLSVL.

The gene calls are TRBV19 and TRBJ2-2; perhaps TRBD1 as D (7 bases). The germline V and J ends were trimmed by 7 bases and 6 bases, with 15 bases remaining between them. The CDR3 length is 14 residues. Germline CDR1 is LNHDA and CDR2 is SQIVND (reference sequence). The chain's CDR3 is CASKYRGLAGELFF. The CDR3 nucleotides are TGTGCCAGTAAATACAGGGGACTCGCCGGGGAGCTGTTTTTT. The variable domain in full, with the rest retrieved from reference TRBV19 and TRBJ2-2, is DGGITQSPKYLFRKEGQNVTLSCEQNLNHDAMYWYRQDPGQGLRLIYYSQIVNDFQKGDIAEGYSVSREKKESFPLTVTSAQKNPTAFYLCASKYRGLAGELFFGEGSRLTVL.

J is TRBJ2-7 and V is TRBV6-1, with 8 bases lining up with TRBD2. Germline-derived CDR1 and CDR2 are MNHNS and SASEGT. The CDR3 consists of 14 residues. Trimming removed 5 bases from V and 3 bases from J; junction bases left unmatched: 6. CDR3 nucleotide sequence: TGTGCCAGCAGTATGAGCGGGAGAGGCTACGAGCAGTACTTC. Translating it yields CASSMSGRGYEQYF.

This clone was detected once. The chain joins TRBV6-1 to TRBJ2-7; TRBD1 matches 8 bases. The J segment lost 6 bases and the V segment lost 4 bases, leaving 5 bases of the junction unmatched. Germline CDR1 and CDR2: MNHNS and SASEGT. The CDR3 has 13 residues. CDR3 amino acids: CASSGTGRVEQYF. The CDR3 bases are TGTGCCAGCAGTGGGACAGGGCGGGTCGAGCAGTACTTC.

In regard to this clone: At the DNA level, this CDR3 is encoded by other sequences in the same sample as well. The rearrangement links TRBV14 to TRBJ2-2; D is unresolved. The germline gives CDR1 SGHDN, CDR2 FVKESK. The germline V and J ends were trimmed by 1 base and 5 bases, with 5 bases remaining between them. There are 13 residues in the CDR3. CDR3 sequence (DNA): TGTGCCAGCAGCCAAGTACGAACCGGGGAGCTGTTTTTT. It specifies CASSQVRTGELFF.

The gene calls are TRBV9 and TRBJ2-3; perhaps TRBD2 as D (5 bases). The CDR3 totals 16 residues. V lost 4 bases and J 7 bases, leaving 22 bases between the germline ends. The germline V gene encodes CDR1 SGDLS and CDR2 YYNGEE. The CDR3 reads CASSFGLPLTGNTQYF. CDR3 nucleotides: TGTGCCAGCAGCTTTGGACTCCCCCTGACCGGGAATACGCAGTATTTT.

The chain employs TRBV11-2 and TRBJ2-7; tentatively, D is TRBD1 or TRBD2 (6 bases each). CDR1 SGHAT and CDR2 FQNNGV come from the germline V gene. CDR3 length equals 14 residues. V was cut by 6 bases and J by 5 bases, with 17 bases left in between. In DNA form, the CDR3 reads TGTGCCAGCAGTCCCCCCGGGGGCCTCCACGAGCAGTACTTC. Its protein is CASSPPGGLHEQYF.

This chain joins TRBV28 and TRBJ1-5; D unclear. Germline loops: CDR1 MDHEN, CDR2 SYDVKM. V lost 6 bases and J 6 bases, leaving 12 bases between the germline ends. CDR3 length: 13 amino acids. CDR3 amino acids: CASSPPGSQPQHF. CDR3 bases: TGTGCCAGCAGCCCTCCGGGGAGTCAGCCCCAGCATTTT.

As concerns this clone: An end of the junction differs from the germline gene, which may be a read error. The J gene is TRBJ2-1, the V gene TRBV2; D may be TRBD1 (5 bases). There are 13 residues in the CDR3. The germline CDR1 and CDR2 sequences are SNHLY and FYNNEI. CDR3 amino acids: CASSEDSHNEQFF. The CDR3, as DNA: TGTGCCAGCAGCGAAGACAGCCACAATGAGCAGTTCTTC.

This chain links TRBV9 with TRBJ2-7, with TRBD2 identical over 7 bases. V lost 1 base, J lost 1 base, and 2 bases stayed unmatched. This CDR3 has 14 residues. Per the germline V gene, CDR1 is SGDLS and CDR2 is YYNGEE. Here the CDR3 reads CASSVLAESYEQYF. In DNA form, the CDR3 reads TGTGCCAGCAGCGTACTAGCGGAGTCCTACGAGCAGTACTTC.

The chain recombines TRBV14 with TRBJ1-2; D is unclear. V was shortened by 0 bases and J by 7 bases, with 3 bases between the two germline ends. Germline V gene data show CDR1 as SGHDN and CDR2 as FVKESK. This CDR3 has 11 amino acids. For the CDR3, the DNA is TGTGCCAGCAGCCAAGATACTGGCTACACCTTC. Translated, it gives CASSQDTGYTF.

The V gene is TRBV9, the J gene TRBJ2-3; 7 positions match TRBD2. CDR3 length equals 16 residues. V lost 3 bases, J lost 2 bases, and 9 bases stayed unmatched. Germline V gene data show CDR1 as SGDLS and CDR2 as YYNGEE. In DNA form, the CDR3 reads TGTGCCAGCAGCGCGCGGGCCGGACTAGACACAGATACGCAGTATTTT. The encoded protein is CASSARAGLDTDTQYF.

The chain recombines TRBV5-1 with TRBJ2-1; perhaps TRBD2 as D (6 bases). Trimming removed 0 bases from V and 6 bases from J, with 10 bases in between. The CDR3 is made up of 14 amino acids. Germline lookup yields CDR1 SGHRS and CDR2 YFSETQ. The CDR3 spells CASSLGSGLNEQFF. The CDR3 DNA reads TGCGCCAGCAGCTTGGGTAGCGGCCTCAATGAGCAGTTCTTC.

The chain links TRBV5-1 to TRBJ2-2, with D tentatively TRBD2 (5 bases). Between the trimmed V and J ends, which lost 6 bases and 3 bases, there was a span of 9 bases. From germline, CDR1 is SGHRS and CDR2 YFSETQ. CDR3 length equals 13 residues. CDR3 residues: CASNRGDTGELFF. CDR3 DNA: TGCGCCAGCAATCGGGGTGACACCGGGGAGCTGTTTTTT.

This sequence joins TRBV19 and TRBJ2-2, with D unclear. The CDR3 sequence is 14 residues long. Trimming stripped 5 bases from V and 4 bases from J, with 11 bases between. CDR1 LNHDA and CDR2 SQIVND come from the germline V gene (reference sequence). In DNA form, the CDR3 reads TGTGCCAGTAGTGGTGGACGAATCACCGGGGAGCTGTTTTTT. Translation gives CASSGGRITGELFF.

The DNA of the CDR3 is TGTGCCAGCTCACCAGTCGAAGGGAGGAATGAGCAGTTCTTC. Translated: CASSPVEGRNEQFF. The chain links TRBV18 to TRBJ2-1; TRBD2 is a possible D gene (6 bases). The V and J ends lost 2 bases and 7 bases respectively, with 12 bases between them. This CDR3 spans 14 amino acids. Per the germline V gene, CDR1 is KGHSH and CDR2 is LQKENI.